The 14 T cell receptor beta chains below were found in one sample sequenced in a study of blood T cell repertoires in COVID-19. Method: immunoSEQ multiplex PCR; TCRdb's copy keeps in-frame clones and lacks some. The profile shows approximately 50,000 clones, roughly nine tenths of them singletons. The sequenced sample consisted of peripheral blood. All receptors derive from a human donor in a cohort sampled during active COVID-19.

This chain joins TRBV3-1 (or the pseudogene TRBV3-2) and TRBJ1-2; D remains unclear. Germline lookup yields CDR1 LGHDT and CDR2 YNNKEL (reference sequence). Trimming took off 0 bases at V and 2 bases at J, with 16 bases between the two ends. The CDR3 covers 17 residues. In DNA form, the CDR3 reads TGTGCCAGCAGCCAAGAGTTAGTCGAGCTAACGAACTATGGCTACACCTTC. This codes for CASSQELVELTNYGYTF.

The chain uses TRBV5-1 and TRBJ2-7; no reliable D call. Trimming took off 4 bases at V and 3 bases at J, with 23 bases between the two ends. CDR3 length equals 17 residues. Germline CDR1 is SGHRS and CDR2 is YFSETQ. CDR3 loop: CASSEMRRGGGNYEQYF. CDR3 coding DNA: TGCGCCAGCAGCGAAATGCGCCGCGGCGGTGGAAACTACGAGCAGTACTTC.

This clone occurred once. This rearrangement joins TRBV6-2 or TRBV6-3 to TRBJ1-5, with D perhaps matching TRBD1 (5 bases). CDR1 is MNHEY, CDR2 SVGEGT, per germline. V lost 6 bases and J 3 bases, leaving 9 bases between the germline ends. This CDR3 region has 13 residues. Here the CDR3 DNA reads TGTGCCAGCAGCCAGGACACCAATCAGCCCCAGCATTTT. This gives the protein CASSQDTNQPQHF.

CDR3 amino acids: CATSGPYEQYV. DNA for the CDR3: TGTGCCACGTCCGGTCCCTACGAGCAGTACGTC. The gene calls are TRBV7-9 and TRBJ2-7; D is undetermined. Trimming took off 10 bases at V and 2 bases at J, with 9 bases between the two ends. The CDR3 consists of 11 residues. CDR1 SEHNR and CDR2 FQNEAQ come from the germline V gene (reference sequence).

For the CDR3, the DNA is TGTGCCAGCAGCCAAGTTCTGTACAATGAGCAGTTCTTC. Its translation: CASSQVLYNEQFF. V usage is TRBV14 and J usage is TRBJ2-1; no definite D call. The ends were cut back, 1 base at V and 4 bases at J, with 5 bases in the middle. CDR1 and CDR2 (germline): SGHDN, FVKESK. The CDR3 length is 13 residues.

This chain uses TRBV21-1 with TRBJ2-7; whether TRBD1, the table's D call, matches the DNA was not checked. TRBV21-1 is a pseudogene locus. The CDR3 covers 17 residues. The CDR3 sequence: CASSQTAPDELIYEQYV. Written as DNA, the CDR3 is TGTGCCAGCAGCCAAACAGCCCCAGATGAACTTATTTACGAGCAGTACGTC.

The CDR3 is CAGGSGGRETQYF. In DNA form, the CDR3 reads TGTGCTGGAGGAAGCGGGGGCCGGGAGACCCAGTACTTC. The J gene is TRBJ2-5, the V gene TRBV30, with 8 bases identical to TRBD2. Per germline, CDR1 GTSNPN and CDR2 SVGIG (reference sequence). This CDR3 comprises 13 residues.

The genes are TRBV5-1 and TRBJ1-5; D gene uncertain. The V gene lost 1 base and the J gene lost 5 bases, with 10 bases spanning the gap. Germline CDR1 and CDR2: SGHRS and YFSETQ. The CDR3 has 14 residues. The CDR3 sequence is CASSLTGVDQPQHF. The CDR3 DNA reads as TGCGCCAGCAGCTTGACCGGGGTAGATCAGCCCCAGCATTTT.

This clone has just one count. The chain links TRBV6-5 to TRBJ1-3; D is uncertain. Germline CDR1 MNHEY, CDR2 SVGAGI. V lost 7 bases to trimming and J lost 7 bases, with 17 bases between them. The CDR3 consists of 14 residues. CDR3 nucleotide sequence: TGTGCCAGCACGCCCCCGGGAGGGAGGAACACCATATATTTT. It codes for CASTPPGGRNTIYF.

The CDR3 sequence is CASSFQGAQPQHF. For the CDR3, the DNA is TGTGCCAGCAGTTTTCAGGGGGCCCAGCCCCAGCATTTT. V usage is TRBV27 and J usage is TRBJ1-5; 8 bases are a match to TRBD1. Germline CDR1 is MNHEY and CDR2 is SMNVEV (reference sequence). CDR3 length: 13 residues. V shed 3 bases and J 7 bases; nucleotides not matched to a gene: 2.

The genes are TRBV5-5 and TRBJ1-1; D unclear. The CDR3 loop spans 15 amino acids. Trimming took off 3 bases at V and 4 bases at J, with 16 bases between the two ends. Germline V gene lookup returns CDR1 SGHKS and CDR2 YYEKEE (reference sequence). The CDR3 here is CASSSVYEVSTEAFF. The CDR3 DNA reads TGTGCCAGCAGCTCGGTCTACGAGGTGTCCACTGAAGCTTTCTTT.

The gene calls are TRBV4-3 and TRBJ1-6; no clear D gene. CDR1 and CDR2 (germline): LGHNA, YSLEER. CDR3 length equals 15 residues. Trimming cost V 2 bases and J 8 bases, with 13 bases left between them. CDR3 DNA sequence: TGCGCCAGCAGCCAACACGGGATGGCGGATTCACCCCTCCACTTT. Its translation: CASSQHGMADSPLHF.

The chain links TRBV6-1 to TRBJ2-5; 12 bases match TRBD1. Germline loops: CDR1 MNHNS, CDR2 SASEGT. The V segment lost 3 bases and the J segment 5 bases; nucleotides outside the gene matches: 13. The CDR3 contains 18 residues. CDR3 nucleotides: TGTGCCAGCAGTGATCCATCCGGGACAGGGGGCGGTCCCGAGACCCAGTACTTC. This codes for CASSDPSGTGGGPETQYF.

The V call is TRBV2, the J call TRBJ1-1, with a weak D call TRBD1 (6 bases). Looked up from germline, CDR1 is SNHLY and CDR2 is FYNNEI. The CDR3 runs to 15 residues. The V gene lost 1 base and the J gene lost 1 base, with 10 bases spanning the gap. CDR3 coding DNA: TGTGCCAGCAGTGAAGTAGGACAGAGGAACACTGAAGCTTTCTTT. This translates into CASSEVGQRNTEAFF.